This T cell receptor (beta chain) was retrieved from a study of OX40 agonist ivuxolimab in advanced cancers. Study context: Recorded diagnoses for dose-escalation patients were hepatocellular carcinoma, melanoma, renal cell or head and neck cancer. The eligibility criteria allowed prior anti-PD-1, anti-PD-L1 or anti-CTLA-4 therapy, and approximately 42% had some.

Germline-derived CDR1 and CDR2 are MNHEY and SMNVEV (reference sequence). With 2 bases removed from V and 4 bases from J, the gap between germline ends came to 15 bases. This CDR3 has 15 residues. Concerning this clone: Its antigen is currently unknown.

TCRdb keeps only in-frame clones here, not all; method: immunoSEQ multiplex PCR. The table shows around 56,000 clones, with about 85% occurring only once. Study-level points and caveats: Determination of antigen specificity was not performed for the expanded peripheral T cells. More expanded clones were found, on average, in CD8+ than in CD4+ T cells.

The material sequenced was CD4+ or CD8+ T cells sorted from blood, taken in a trial of the OX40 agonist ivuxolimab. The clonotype was recovered from an adult with an advanced solid tumor such as melanoma, head and neck, liver or kidney cancer. V usage is TRBV27 and J usage is TRBJ2-7; D is undetermined. The CDR3 reads CASSLALPEVYEQYF. The CDR3 region has the DNA TGTGCCAGCAGTTTAGCACTCCCGGAAGTATACGAGCAGTACTTC.